Following are 25 T cell receptor beta chains from one sample sequenced in a study of blood T cell repertoires in COVID-19. Profiled with immunoSEQ multiplex PCR; TCRdb holds only in-frame clones, not every one. The sample lists 70,000 to 90,000 clones; 65% to 85% were seen once. The sequenced sample consisted of peripheral blood. The receptors derive from an older man with acute or convalescent COVID-19.

This chain connects TRBV13 to TRBJ2-2; the D gene is possibly TRBD1 (6 bases). V was pared by 5 bases and J by 0 bases, with 10 bases between. The CDR3 runs to 15 residues. Germline V gene sequence: CDR1 PRHDT, CDR2 FYEKMQ (reference sequence). CDR3 sequence: CASSLGQPNTGELFF. The CDR3 DNA reads as TGTGCCAGCAGCCTCGGACAGCCGAACACCGGGGAGCTGTTTTTT.

V usage is TRBV5-4 and J usage is TRBJ2-3; 7 nucleotides align to TRBD1. Trimming removed 7 bases from V and 1 base from J; junction bases left unmatched: 6. The CDR3 is made up of 14 amino acids. Germline V lookup: CDR1 SGHNT, CDR2 YYREEE (reference sequence). The CDR3 nucleotides are TGTGCCAGCCGTTTGACAGGGCGCACAGATACGCAGTATTTT. Protein sequence: CASRLTGRTDTQYF.

The chain employs TRBV2 and TRBJ1-6; 9 bases are shared with TRBD1. V shed 5 bases, J shed 8 bases, and the junction held 10 bases outside the gene matches. Germline-derived CDR1 and CDR2 are SNHLY and FYNNEI. The CDR3 is 16 amino acids. Written as DNA, the CDR3 is TGTGCCAGCAGTCCGCCGTTGGGACAGGGTCATTCACCCCTCCACTTT. This codes for CASSPPLGQGHSPLHF.

This clone has just one count. The chain is built from TRBV2 and TRBJ1-4; D is undetermined. The length of the CDR3 is 15 residues. The germline V gene has CDR1 SNHLY and CDR2 FYNNEI. Trimming took off 6 bases at V and 8 bases at J, with 19 bases between the two ends. The CDR3 is CASRRADPGSEKLFF. In DNA, the CDR3 is TGTGCCAGCAGACGAGCCGATCCGGGAAGCGAAAAACTGTTTTTT.

This clone was recorded only once. This chain uses TRBV6-2 or TRBV6-3 with TRBJ1-4; D ambiguous. This CDR3 contains 13 residues. Germline V gene data show CDR1 as MNHEY and CDR2 as SVGEGT. With 7 bases removed from V and 10 bases from J, the gap between germline ends came to 16 bases. The DNA for the CDR3 is TGTGCCAGCAACCCGGCCCATAACGTAAAACTGTTTTTT. Its translation is CASNPAHNVKLFF.

This clone is a singleton in its sample. This chain uses TRBV19 with TRBJ2-2; D is unclear. From germline, CDR1 is LNHDA and CDR2 SQIVND (reference sequence). Trimming pared 5 bases from V and 0 bases from J, leaving 7 bases between. The CDR3 has 14 amino acids. CDR3 in amino acids: CASSPLANTGELFF. In DNA form, the CDR3 reads TGTGCCAGTAGTCCCCTCGCGAACACCGGGGAGCTGTTTTTT. Using reference TRBV19 and TRBJ2-2 for the parts outside the CDR3, the full variable domain is DGGITQSPKYLFRKEGQNVTLSCEQNLNHDAMYWYRQDPGQGLRLIYYSQIVNDFQKGDIAEGYSVSREKKESFPLTVTSAQKNPTAFYLCASSPLANTGELFFGEGSRLTVL.

The gene calls are TRBV5-4 and TRBJ1-6; weak D call: TRBD1 (6 bases). V was cut by 0 bases and J by 5 bases, with 9 bases left in between. There are 15 residues in the CDR3. Germline CDR1 and CDR2: SGHNT and YYREEE (reference sequence). CDR3: CASSLDRANNSPLHF. The CDR3 bases are TGTGCCAGCAGCTTGGACAGGGCGAATAATTCACCCCTCCACTTT.

V and J are TRBV28 and TRBJ2-7; TRBD2 matches 7 bases. Per the germline V gene, CDR1 is MDHEN and CDR2 is SYDVKM. This CDR3 has 15 residues. V was clipped by 7 bases and J by 2 bases; unmatched bases: 11. CDR3 region: CASTLRGDSTYEQYV. The CDR3 bases are TGTGCCAGCACCCTTCGGGGGGACTCAACCTACGAGCAGTACGTC.

CDR3 sequence: CASSPGTGRGYTF. The CDR3 bases are TGTGCCAGCTCACCCGGGACAGGGCGAGGCTACACCTTC. V and J are TRBV18 and TRBJ1-2; TRBD1 aligns across 9 bases. CDR3 length equals 13 residues. V lost 3 bases to trimming and J lost 8 bases; unmatched junction nucleotides: 4. The germline V gene encodes CDR1 KGHSH and CDR2 LQKENI. Looking up the rest from reference TRBV18 and TRBJ1-2 gives the full variable domain: NAGVMQNPRHLVRRRGQEARLRCSPMKGHSHVYWYRQLPEEGLKFMVYLQKENIIDESGMPKERFSAEFPKEGPSILRIQQVVRGDSAAYFCASSPGTGRGYTFGSGTRLTVV.

The J gene is TRBJ1-5, the V gene TRBV27; 9 positions agree with TRBD1. The CDR3 runs 14 residues. With 7 bases clipped from V and 7 bases from J, the junction kept 8 bases outside the gene matches. The germline gives CDR1 MNHEY, CDR2 SMNVEV (reference sequence). The CDR3 reads CASTMTGGSQPQHF. CDR3 bases: TGTGCCAGCACCATGACAGGGGGGAGCCAGCCCCAGCATTTT.

This chain connects TRBV28 to TRBJ2-2; 8 nucleotides match TRBD1. The CDR3 covers 16 residues. After removal of 3 bases from V and 4 bases from J, the junction contained 7 bases not matched to a gene. The germline V gene encodes CDR1 MDHEN and CDR2 SYDVKM. This CDR3 is CASSFRTGWGTGELFF. The DNA for the CDR3 is TGTGCCAGCAGTTTTAGGACAGGGTGGGGCACCGGGGAGCTGTTTTTT.

CDR3 sequence reads: CASSLGRHNQPQHF. The CDR3 coding sequence is TGTGCCAGCAGTTTAGGTAGACATAATCAGCCCCAGCATTTT. V is TRBV28 and J is TRBJ1-5; D not resolved. This CDR3 contains 14 residues. CDR1 and CDR2 from the germline V gene are MDHEN and SYDVKM. V lost 2 bases and J 4 bases, leaving 9 bases between the germline ends.

V usage is TRBV20-1 and J usage is TRBJ2-7, with 10 bases that match TRBD2. This CDR3 region has 15 residues. Looked up from germline, CDR1 is DFQATT and CDR2 is SNEGSKA (reference sequence). Trimming removed 3 bases from V and 4 bases from J; junction bases left unmatched: 9. The CDR3 nucleotides read TGCAGTGCTAGTCCTCGGACTAGCGGATTTTACGAGCAGTACTTC. It codes for CSASPRTSGFYEQYF.

The gene calls are TRBV6-5 and TRBJ2-5; D is unresolved. The ends were cut back, 5 bases at V and 1 base at J, with 11 bases in the middle. The CDR3 extends over 14 amino acids. CDR1 is MNHEY, CDR2 SVGAGI, per germline. The CDR3 region is CASSKFLGQETQYF. The CDR3 nucleotides read TGTGCCAGCAGTAAATTTCTCGGCCAAGAGACCCAGTACTTC.

As to this clone: Other DNA sequences within the sample encode an identical CDR3. The chain couples TRBV2 to TRBJ1-5; D may be TRBD1 (5 bases). Trimming stripped 3 bases from V and 4 bases from J, with 7 bases between. The CDR3 is made up of 13 amino acids. CDR1 is SNHLY and CDR2 is FYNNEI in the germline V gene. The CDR3 DNA reads as TGTGCCAGCAGTGAGGGGGGGAATCAGCCCCAGCATTTT. It is translated as CASSEGGNQPQHF.

The V and J genes are TRBV11-2 and TRBJ1-3; TRBD1 matches 7 bases. V shed 4 bases and J 0 bases; nucleotides not matched to a gene: 3. CDR3 length: 15 amino acids. Germline loops: CDR1 SGHAT, CDR2 FQNNGV. The CDR3 bases are TGTGCCAGCAGCTCGACAGGGAGCTCTGGAAACACCATATATTTT. It codes for CASSSTGSSGNTIYF.

DNA for the CDR3: TGTGCCAGCAGTCTGACAACTCCCCCCTCTTACTCTGGGGCCAACGTCCTGACTTTC. This sequence encodes CASSLTTPPSYSGANVLTF. This sequence joins TRBV27 and TRBJ2-6; D is undetermined. The ends were cut back, 5 bases at V and 0 bases at J, with 20 bases in the middle. Germline assignment: CDR1 MNHEY and CDR2 SMNVEV (reference sequence). This CDR3 has 19 residues.

V usage is TRBV19 and J usage is TRBJ1-6; TRBD1 matches at 7 bases. CDR3 size: 15 residues. V shed 1 base and J 10 bases; nucleotides not matched to a gene: 7. CDR1 is LNHDA and CDR2 is SQIVND in the germline V gene (reference sequence). DNA for the CDR3: TGTGCCAGTAGTATAGGGTGGCAGGGGGACTCACCCCTCCACTTT. It is translated as CASSIGWQGDSPLHF.

V usage is TRBV2 and J usage is TRBJ1-1; a weak D match, TRBD1 (5 bases). This CDR3 is built from 15 residues. Germline lookup yields CDR1 SNHLY and CDR2 FYNNEI. Trimming shortened V by 5 bases and J by 3 bases, and 16 bases separated the two germline ends. The CDR3 coding sequence is TGTGCCAGCAGTATAAACACAGGAGTTTACACTGAAGCTTTCTTT. Amino acids: CASSINTGVYTEAFF.

For the CDR3, the DNA is TGCGCCAGCAGCCTGCTAGCGGGGAACAAAGAGACCCAGTACTTC. It codes for CASSLLAGNKETQYF. The chain is built from TRBV5-1 and TRBJ2-5; 9 bases match TRBD2. The CDR3 has 15 amino acids. The V gene's germline CDR1 is SGHRS and CDR2 YFSETQ. V dropped 4 bases and J dropped 3; count of bases not matched to a gene: 7.

This chain uses TRBV9 with TRBJ2-3; no firm D call. Trimming cost V 0 bases and J 4 bases, with 9 bases left between them. The CDR3 loop spans 14 amino acids. Germline-derived CDR1 and CDR2 are SGDLS and YYNGEE. This CDR3 is CASSVARNPDTQYF. In DNA form, the CDR3 reads TGTGCCAGCAGCGTAGCCAGAAACCCAGATACGCAGTATTTT.

The chain recombines TRBV20-1 with TRBJ1-2, with D unclear. The CDR3 spans 11 residues. Trimming took 0 bases from V and 7 from J, leaving 6 bases between them. Germline CDR1 reads DFQATT; CDR2 reads SNEGSKA (reference sequence). CDR3 amino acids: CSARDGVGYTF. In DNA, the CDR3 is TGCAGTGCTAGAGACGGGGTTGGCTACACCTTC.

The rearrangement links TRBV5-4 to TRBJ2-1; 7 nucleotides agree with TRBD2. CDR1 is SGHNT and CDR2 is YYREEE in the germline V gene (reference sequence). Trimming at V came to 2 bases and at J to 2 bases, leaving 7 bases not matched to a gene. The CDR3 has 16 amino acids. As DNA, the CDR3 is TGTGCCAGCAGCTTAGAACCTAGCGGAACCTACAATGAGCAGTTCTTC. Translated, it gives CASSLEPSGTYNEQFF.

This clone was counted a few times. The chain employs TRBV2 and TRBJ2-2; D might be TRBD1 (6 bases). The CDR3 runs to 13 residues. Germline V gene lookup returns CDR1 SNHLY and CDR2 FYNNEI. V was clipped by 6 bases and J by 5 bases, with 10 bases between them. CDR3 DNA sequence: TGTGCCAGCAGCCGTGACAGGACCGGGGAGCTGTTTTTT. This sequence encodes CASSRDRTGELFF.

The chain carries TRBV20-1 and TRBJ1-1; 9 bases fit TRBD1. Germline assignment: CDR1 DFQATT and CDR2 SNEGSKA (reference sequence). This CDR3 is 11 amino acids long. J gave up 9 bases and V 6 bases, and 5 bases lay outside the gene matches. In nucleotides, the CDR3 is TGCAGTGCGGCAGGGACAGGGAAAGCTTTCTTT. This encodes CSAAGTGKAFF.